Listed below are T cell receptor beta chains from one sample, sequenced in a study of human T cells and chemical hapten exposure. TCRdb reanalysed the RACE reads using MiXCR and keeps one entry per CDR3 protein. The sample lists 85,000 or so distinct CDR3 sequences, roughly 10% occurring once. Sequencing was performed on whole blood, taken in connection with sensitization to the hapten diphenylcyclopropenone (DPC). The receptors originated from a woman aged 45-60 years with alopecia areata. Some clones in this sample may be carry-over from other donors' samples. CDR3s leave out the opening cysteine and the closing phenylalanine or tryptophan. Each record gives: J gene, V gene, clone size, CDR3 protein. Size is omitted from some rows. Given values are once, few, many or a class for expanded clones.

TRBJ1-4	TRBV2	-	ASSEGATNEKLF
TRBJ1-2	TRBV7-3	-	ASSLGPASNYGYT
TRBJ2-7	TRBV7-8	few	ASSQAGLPSEQY
TRBJ2-2	TRBV7-6	many	ASSKQGQGFTGELF
TRBJ1-5	TRBV3-1	many	ASSQVSFGQPQH
TRBJ1-2	TRBV12-3/TRBV12-4	many	ASSSKTATYGYT
TRBJ1-4	TRBV7-6	-	ASSLGATNEKLF
TRBJ2-1	TRBV9	many	ASSVKAGIYNEQF
TRBJ2-2	TRBV28	-	ASSPRLAGVYTGELF
TRBJ2-1	TRBV12-3/TRBV12-4	many	ASSLGQSIGNEQF
TRBJ2-7	TRBV28	few	ASSLGGSPPYEQY
TRBJ2-1	TRBV20-1	-	SASRHPDSYSSYNEQF
TRBJ1-6	TRBV29-1	-	SVLENSNSPLH
TRBJ2-4	TRBV6-5	few	ASSYSRGAKNIQY
TRBJ2-3	TRBV20-1	-	SARQIPFADTQY
TRBJ1-1	TRBV30	-	AWTHLGQQNTEAF
TRBJ2-1	TRBV2	large	ASSEWLDNEQF
TRBJ2-1	TRBV28	-	ASSFPTDLYNEQF
TRBJ2-1	TRBV7-2	many	ASSLMGQGNNEQF
TRBJ2-7	TRBV12-3/TRBV12-4	-	ASSLEGAGYEQY
TRBJ2-7	TRBV9	few	ASSVEGTSYEQY
TRBJ2-7	TRBV28	-	ASTSSRTVN
TRBJ2-2	TRBV19	many	ASSLTGTPYTGELF
TRBJ2-6	TRBV7-2	few	ASSLGAAGANVLT
TRBJ1-6	TRBV14	-	ASSHAGTGSSPLH
TRBJ1-5	TRBV20-1	few	SAGPDQYQPQH
TRBJ1-2	TRBV6-5	few	ASSYSTGTNGYT
TRBJ2-1	TRBV14	many	ASSQLTSGRGEQF
TRBJ2-2	TRBV29-1	few	SVPQTGAHTGELF
TRBJ1-1	TRBV27	-	ASSLTGVNTEAF
TRBJ2-7	TRBV27	-	ASRTRDRAHEQY
TRBJ1-2	TRBV12-3/TRBV12-4	many	ASSLGQPGGYT
TRBJ2-1	TRBV7-2	-	ASSRGLEQF
TRBJ2-2	TRBV10-3	-	AIYRGQNTGELF
TRBJ2-1	TRBV7-2	many	ASSQPRTGANEQF
TRBJ1-1	TRBV11-2	many	ASSSVGIEAF
TRBJ2-1	TRBV27	few	ASSFRQGRSYNEQF
TRBJ2-1	TRBV5-1	many	ASSLGRQTYNEQF
TRBJ2-3	TRBV20-1	-	SARSWTSGTDTQY
TRBJ1-2	TRBV19	few	ASTRSFGGDYGYT
TRBJ2-7	TRBV7-6	few	ASSLGTPYEQY
TRBJ2-6	TRBV6-1	many	ASTYVSGANVLT
TRBJ1-1	TRBV30	-	AWSLRGYTEAF
TRBJ1-5	TRBV7-9	few	ASSPREGNQPQH
TRBJ1-2	TRBV18	few	ASSPPSQGADYGYT
TRBJ1-4	TRBV6-5	-	ASSLAATSTLNEKLF
TRBJ2-2	TRBV9	-	ASSSEGSASGELF
TRBJ1-5	TRBV12-3/TRBV12-4	few	ASTPGGYQPQH
TRBJ2-7	TRBV20-1	-	SASKGQGSDEQY
TRBJ2-5	TRBV9	many	ASSDQETQY
TRBJ1-4	TRBV20-1	many	SAPATVLGKKLF
TRBJ2-7	TRBV11-2	many	ASSPTSGNYYEQY
TRBJ2-5	TRBV7-9	many	ASSWGGVETQY